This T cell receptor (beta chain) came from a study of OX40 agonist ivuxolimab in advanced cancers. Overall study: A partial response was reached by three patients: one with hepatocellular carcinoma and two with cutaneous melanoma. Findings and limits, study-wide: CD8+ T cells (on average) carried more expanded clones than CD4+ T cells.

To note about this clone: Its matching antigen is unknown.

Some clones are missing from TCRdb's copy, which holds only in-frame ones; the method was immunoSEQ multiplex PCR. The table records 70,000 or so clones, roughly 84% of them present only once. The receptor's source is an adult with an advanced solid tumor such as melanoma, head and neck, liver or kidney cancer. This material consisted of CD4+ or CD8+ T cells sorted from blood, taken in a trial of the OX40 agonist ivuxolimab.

Here the CDR3 reads CSASTEDTQYF. The CDR3, as DNA: TGCAGTGCTAGCACGGAGGATACGCAGTATTTT. The chain joins TRBV20-1 to TRBJ2-3; D call uncertain. The CDR3 spans 11 residues. V was trimmed by 3 bases and J by 6 bases, leaving 7 bases between them. The V gene's germline CDR1 is DFQATT and CDR2 SNEGSKA (reference sequence).